The 31 T cell receptor beta chains given below trace back to one sample, sequenced in a study of T cell responses to AZD1222 COVID-19 vaccine. The method was immunoSEQ multiplex PCR; TCRdb's version includes in-frame clones alone and lacks a portion of them. The sample gives 100,000 to 150,000 clones, more than 85% of which show up once; roughly a tenth is in the top ten. Specimen: peripheral blood, collected on day 0 of AZD1222 vaccination. All receptors derive from an adult in good health.

The table lists this clone with a count of one. This chain uses TRBV11-1 with TRBJ2-2, with TRBD1 identical over 9 bases. CDR1 is SGHAT and CDR2 is FQDESV in the germline V gene (reference sequence). CDR3 size: 15 residues. Trimming at V came to 5 bases and at J to 6 bases, leaving 7 bases not matched to a gene. DNA for the CDR3: TGTGCCAGCAGCCAGGCGGGACAGGGTGCCGGGGAGCTGTTTTTT. Encoded protein: CASSQAGQGAGELFF.

The chain carries TRBV24-1 and TRBJ2-7; either TRBD1 or TRBD2 may supply D (5 bases each). Germline-derived CDR1 and CDR2 are KGHDR and SFDVKD. V lost 5 bases and J lost 6, with 13 bases in between. The CDR3 is made up of 13 amino acids. Here the CDR3 DNA reads TGTGCCACCAGTGCGGGGACGCCATCCGAGCAGTACTTC. Residues: CATSAGTPSEQYF.

This clone came up once. The genes are TRBV28 and TRBJ1-3, with D uncertain. V shed 6 bases and J shed 2 bases, with 8 bases lying between them. This CDR3 region has 13 residues. Germline V CDR1 and CDR2: MDHEN, SYDVKM. The CDR3 is CASSGWTGNTIYF. The CDR3 DNA sequence: TGTGCCAGCAGCGGGTGGACTGGAAACACCATATATTTT.

This clone was seen more than once but under ten times. The chain employs TRBV27 and TRBJ2-7; D is possibly TRBD2 (6 bases). Trimming cost V 5 bases and J 6 bases, with 17 bases left between them. Germline values: CDR1 MNHEY, CDR2 SMNVEV (reference sequence). The CDR3 totals 14 residues. This CDR3 reads CASSKLGLSAEQYF. The CDR3 coding sequence is TGTGCCAGCAGTAAACTGGGACTCTCTGCCGAGCAGTACTTC.

The gene calls are TRBV5-1 and TRBJ2-5; tentatively, D is TRBD1 (5 bases). CDR1 and CDR2 from the germline V gene are SGHRS and YFSETQ. V was clipped by 2 bases and J by 0 bases, with 11 bases between them. The CDR3 has 15 residues. The CDR3 sequence: CASSLSLGDQETQYF. The CDR3 bases are TGCGCCAGCAGCTTAAGTCTAGGGGACCAAGAGACCCAGTACTTC.

In DNA, the CDR3 is TGTGCCAGCAGTTTGGACTCCATCTACCCAGATACGCAGTATTTT. Translated, it gives CASSLDSIYPDTQYF. The genes are TRBV27 and TRBJ2-3; D might be TRBD2 (5 bases). This CDR3 is built from 15 residues. CDR1 is MNHEY, CDR2 SMNVEV, per germline (reference sequence). With 3 bases removed from V and 4 bases from J, the gap between germline ends came to 14 bases.

The V and J genes are TRBV27 and TRBJ1-4, with D perhaps matching TRBD1 (6 bases). The V end lost 2 bases, the J end lost 12 bases, and 16 bases lay between the germline ends. The germline gives CDR1 MNHEY, CDR2 SMNVEV (reference sequence). The CDR3 has 14 residues. The CDR3 reads CASSLISGDTELFF. CDR3 sequence (DNA): TGTGCCAGCAGTTTAATCTCAGGGGATACGGAACTGTTTTTT.

The genes are TRBV4-1 and TRBJ2-7, with a possible D match to TRBD1 (5 bases). Germline lookup yields CDR1 MGHRA and CDR2 YSYEKL. This CDR3 comprises 15 residues. V gave up 5 bases and J gave up 0 bases, with 14 bases separating them. The CDR3 sequence: CASSETEQSSYEQYF. The CDR3 DNA is TGCGCCAGCAGCGAGACAGAACAGAGCTCCTACGAGCAGTACTTC.

The rearrangement links TRBV7-9 to TRBJ1-5; 7 bases match TRBD1. This CDR3 is built from 15 residues. Germline CDR1 reads SEHNR; CDR2 reads FQNEAQ (reference sequence). J lost 2 bases, V lost 5 bases, and 6 bases had no gene match. Here the CDR3 DNA reads TGTGCCAGCAGCCCTCGAGGGGGCGGCAATCAGCCCCAGCATTTT. It is translated as CASSPRGGGNQPQHF.

The chain combines TRBV3-1 (or the pseudogene TRBV3-2) with TRBJ1-5, with TRBD1 identical over 11 bases. CDR3 size: 15 residues. V lost 6 bases and J lost 7; bases outside the gene matches: 8. Germline CDR1 and CDR2: LGHDT and YNNKEL (reference sequence). In nucleotides, the CDR3 is TGTGCCAGCAGTCGGACAGGGGGCGTTGGGCAGCCCCAGCATTTT. It is translated as CASSRTGGVGQPQHF.

The chain is built from TRBV30 and TRBJ1-2; no clear D gene. This CDR3 spans 14 amino acids. V was trimmed by 3 bases and J by 7 bases, leaving 18 bases between them. CDR1 is GTSNPN and CDR2 is SVGIG in the germline V gene (reference sequence). The CDR3 sequence is CAWRSTSGWSGYTF. CDR3 nucleotide sequence: TGTGCCTGGAGGTCTACGTCGGGCTGGAGTGGCTACACCTTC.

V and J are TRBV9 and TRBJ2-2; 12 positions agree with TRBD2. The CDR3 length is 18 residues. Germline CDR1 and CDR2: SGDLS and YYNGEE. V trimming: 0 bases; J trimming: 1 base; junction bases outside the gene matches: 4. Here the CDR3 DNA reads TGTGCCAGCAGCGTAGGACTAGCGGGAGTGGGGAACACCGGGGAGCTGTTTTTT. Residues: CASSVGLAGVGNTGELFF.

This chain connects TRBV24-1 to TRBJ2-1; 8 bases are a match to TRBD2. V shed 2 bases and J 5 bases; nucleotides not matched to a gene: 10. The CDR3 length is 17 residues. Germline loops: CDR1 KGHDR, CDR2 SFDVKD. The CDR3 DNA reads as TGTGCCACCAGTGATTCCTTGGCGCGGGGGGCAGACAATGAGCAGTTCTTC. It is translated as CATSDSLARGADNEQFF.

This clone was found once. The V call is TRBV7-6, the J call TRBJ2-1; D is tentatively TRBD1 or TRBD2 (5 bases each). CDR1 SGHVS and CDR2 FNYEAQ come from the germline V gene. Trimming shortened V by 2 bases and J by 6 bases, and 14 bases separated the two germline ends. The CDR3 spans 15 residues. The CDR3 DNA follows: TGTGCCAGCAGCTTAATGCAGGGAGATGGCAATGAGCAGTTCTTC. This sequence encodes CASSLMQGDGNEQFF.

Concerning this clone itself: Without the conserved terminal phenylalanine or tryptophan, this CDR3 likely stems from a read error. No DNA is shown, since the ends of the CDR3 on it are uncertain; the CDR3 is the one TCRdb lists. CDR3 protein: CASSSRDGD. The chain recombines TRBV5-1 with TRBJ2-7. With termini counted, the CDR3 has 9 amino acids. The V gene's germline CDR1 is SGHRS and CDR2 YFSETQ.

The gene calls are TRBV18 and TRBJ1-2, with D possibly TRBD1 on 6 matching bases. V was trimmed by 5 bases and J by 5 bases, leaving 12 bases between them. This CDR3 has 13 amino acids. CDR1 KGHSH and CDR2 LQKENI come from the germline V gene. CDR3 in amino acids: CASSTDSIYGYTF. The CDR3 DNA is TGTGCCAGCTCAACGGACAGCATTTATGGCTACACCTTC.

The chain has TRBV4-3 and TRBJ1-1; D ambiguous. Germline assignment: CDR1 LGHNA and CDR2 YSLEER. The CDR3 is 16 amino acids. Trimming pared 0 bases from V and 3 bases from J, leaving 14 bases between. The CDR3 bases are TGCGCCAGCAGCCAAGATTTCGCCCGAAGGGACACTGAAGCTTTCTTT. Translating it yields CASSQDFARRDTEAFF.

This clone was seen a few times. The CDR3 is CATARTGPYGYTF. CDR3 DNA: TGTGCCACGGCGAGGACAGGACCCTATGGCTACACCTTC. This chain links TRBV7-8 with TRBJ1-2, with 7 bases fitting TRBD1. The CDR3 totals 13 residues. V dropped 10 bases and J dropped 4; count of bases not matched to a gene: 9. Germline CDR1 is SGHVS and CDR2 is FQNEAQ.

This clone came up once. The rearrangement joins TRBV6-6 to TRBJ1-3; no clear D. CDR1 is MNHNY and CDR2 is SVGAGI in the germline V gene (reference sequence). The V end lost 5 bases, the J end lost 7 bases, and 18 bases lay between the germline ends. This CDR3 contains 15 residues. Here the CDR3 DNA reads TGTGCCAGCAGTCCCCGGGCCTCCGACCGGAACACCATATATTTT. Its protein product is CASSPRASDRNTIYF.

The chain links TRBV19 to TRBJ2-1, with D unclear. V was cut by 8 bases and J by 3 bases, with 8 bases left in between. Germline V gene data show CDR1 as LNHDA and CDR2 as SQIVND (reference sequence). This CDR3 region has 12 residues. CDR3 sequence (DNA): TGTGCCAGTGGACCGGACTACAATGAGCAGTTCTTC. This sequence encodes CASGPDYNEQFF.

The count of this clone is one. The chain employs TRBV9 and TRBJ2-1, with D perhaps matching TRBD2 (6 bases). Germline V CDR1 and CDR2: SGDLS, YYNGEE. With 2 bases removed from V and 4 bases from J, the gap between germline ends came to 19 bases. CDR3 size: 17 residues. CDR3 protein: CASSVGTVHTLYNEQFF. CDR3 sequence (DNA): TGTGCCAGCAGCGTTGGGACTGTCCATACCTTATACAATGAGCAGTTCTTC.

The chain employs TRBV6-6 and TRBJ2-1; the D gene is possibly TRBD2 (6 bases). The ends were cut back, 6 bases at V and 7 bases at J, with 22 bases in the middle. Per the germline V gene, CDR1 is MNHNY and CDR2 is SVGAGI (reference sequence). CDR3 length: 16 residues. CDR3 bases: TGTGCCAGCAGCGGAGGGCCATCTCGGGTGGGAAATGAGCAGTTCTTC. It codes for CASSGGPSRVGNEQFF.

The chain combines TRBV4-1 with TRBJ1-2; the match to TRBD1 covers 7 bases. The CDR3 totals 19 residues. Germline V gene sequence: CDR1 MGHRA, CDR2 YSYEKL. The trim removed 1 base at V and 0 bases at J, leaving 14 bases unmatched. The DNA for the CDR3 is TGCGCCAGCAGCCAAGTAGGGACAGAGGGACAGAAAGCTAACTATGGCTACACCTTC. It encodes CASSQVGTEGQKANYGYTF.

The chain uses TRBV6-5 and TRBJ1-3; no clear D. CDR1 and CDR2 (germline): MNHEY, SVGAGI. This CDR3 spans 14 amino acids. V gave up 6 bases and J gave up 0 bases, with 9 bases separating them. For the CDR3, the DNA is TGTGCCAGCAGCGTGGATGGCTCTGGAAACACCATATATTTT. Amino acid sequence: CASSVDGSGNTIYF.

This chain joins TRBV19 and TRBJ1-1, with 8 bases aligning to TRBD1. The V gene end was trimmed by 9 bases and the J gene end by 1 base; junction bases not matched to a gene: 10. The V gene's germline CDR1 is LNHDA and CDR2 SQIVND (reference sequence). This CDR3 is built from 15 residues. CDR3 amino acids: CASRTGGRPNTEAFF. The DNA for the CDR3 is TGTGCCAGCAGAACAGGGGGGCGGCCGAACACTGAAGCTTTCTTT.

The chain recombines TRBV19 with TRBJ1-5, with 7 bases that match TRBD1. V lost 5 bases and J lost 6; bases outside the gene matches: 7. Germline lookup yields CDR1 LNHDA and CDR2 SQIVND (reference sequence). The CDR3 contains 14 residues. The CDR3: CASSARQGSQPQHF. The CDR3 nucleotides are TGTGCCAGTAGTGCACGACAGGGTAGTCAGCCCCAGCATTTT.

V usage is TRBV4-1 and J usage is TRBJ1-4; D uncertain. The germline V gene encodes CDR1 MGHRA and CDR2 YSYEKL. Trimming pared 1 base from V and 8 bases from J, leaving 20 bases between. The CDR3 length is 17 residues. The CDR3 sequence: CASSQGIRGTAGEKLFF. CDR3 nucleotide sequence: TGCGCCAGCAGCCAAGGGATCCGGGGAACAGCCGGGGAAAAACTGTTTTTT.

The chain uses TRBV7-8 and TRBJ1-3; D remains unclear. V was clipped by 4 bases and J by 3 bases, with 25 bases between them. Germline CDR1 reads SGHVS; CDR2 reads FQNEAQ. There are 19 residues in the CDR3. The CDR3 loop reads CASSSRYTDKTGFGNTIYF. In DNA form, the CDR3 reads TGTGCCAGCAGCTCCCGCTATACAGACAAGACCGGCTTTGGAAACACCATATATTTT.

The chain joins TRBV10-2 to TRBJ2-1; a weak D match, TRBD2 (6 bases). CDR1 is WSHSY, CDR2 SAAADI, per germline. V lost 7 bases to trimming and J lost 5 bases, with 15 bases between them. CDR3 length equals 14 residues. The CDR3 DNA reads as TGCGCCAGCATCGATGGAGGGGTGCACAATGAGCAGTTCTTC. Its translation: CASIDGGVHNEQFF.

The chain has TRBV3-1 (or the pseudogene TRBV3-2) and TRBJ2-7, with D unclear. This CDR3 has 11 amino acids. The germline V gene has CDR1 LGHDT and CDR2 YNNKEL (reference sequence). V shed 6 bases and J shed 6 bases, with 9 bases lying between them. The CDR3 nucleotides are TGTGCCAGCAGTACTAATTCCGAGCAGTACTTC. It encodes CASSTNSEQYF.

The genes are TRBV3-1 (or the pseudogene TRBV3-2) and TRBJ1-5, with 9 positions matching TRBD1. Unmatched junction bases numbered 9, after V lost 5 bases and J lost 1 base. The CDR3 loop spans 17 amino acids. The germline CDR1 and CDR2 sequences are LGHDT and YNNKEL (reference sequence). The chain's CDR3 is CASSASPTGGSNQPQHF. The CDR3 nucleotides are TGTGCCAGCAGCGCAAGCCCCACAGGGGGCAGCAATCAGCCCCAGCATTTT.